These 27 T cell receptor beta chains originate from one sample sequenced in a study of cytomegalovirus exposure and HLA in healthy donors. Generated by immunoSEQ multiplex PCR, the TCRdb table keeps only in-frame clones and is missing some. The sample comprises around 150,000 clones, about 86% of which are singletons, and 2% to 2.5% rests with the top ten. Specimen: PBMCs. These TCRs come from a woman under 30 in good health and CMV-seronegative.

The gene calls are TRBV27 and TRBJ2-1; D is perhaps TRBD1 (6 bases). Trimming took 6 bases from V and 0 from J, leaving 18 bases between them. CDR1 is MNHEY and CDR2 is SMNVEV in the germline V gene (reference sequence). CDR3 length: 17 residues. CDR3 residues: CASSPVGQKSSYNEQFF. The CDR3 DNA sequence: TGTGCCAGCAGCCCCGTAGGACAGAAAAGCTCCTACAATGAGCAGTTCTTC.

The chain combines TRBV10-3 with TRBJ2-3; the match to TRBD2 covers 8 bases. CDR3 size: 14 residues. The V and J ends lost 6 bases and 5 bases, in that order; junction bases with no gene match: 7. Germline lookup yields CDR1 ENHRY and CDR2 SYGVKD. The CDR3 DNA reads as TGTGCCATCAGCTCGGGGGGGCCGGGAGATACGCAGTATTTT. This gives the protein CAISSGGPGDTQYF.

The chain joins TRBV6-1 to TRBJ2-2, with a weak D call TRBD1 (6 bases). CDR1 is MNHNS, CDR2 SASEGT, per germline. Trimming cost V 5 bases and J 0 bases, with 10 bases left between them. The CDR3 has 15 amino acids. The CDR3 nucleotides read TGTGCCAGCAGTCCCCGACAGGCGAACACCGGGGAGCTGTTTTTT. Translating it yields CASSPRQANTGELFF.

The chain combines TRBV19 with TRBJ1-5, with D possibly TRBD1 on 6 matching bases. This CDR3 comprises 14 residues. With 3 bases removed from V and 4 bases from J, the gap between germline ends came to 10 bases. Germline V gene data show CDR1 as LNHDA and CDR2 as SQIVND (reference sequence). The CDR3 sequence is CASSIGTHNQPQHF. The CDR3 DNA sequence: TGTGCCAGTAGTATCGGGACACATAATCAGCCCCAGCATTTT.

This clone appeared a few times. The genes are TRBV7-9 and TRBJ2-7; TRBD2 aligns across 13 bases. There are 15 residues in the CDR3. Germline CDR1 reads SEHNR; CDR2 reads FQNEAQ (reference sequence). The V and J ends lost 4 bases and 5 bases, in that order; junction bases with no gene match: 5. The CDR3 bases are TGTGCCAGCAGCTCCAGGACTAGCGGGAGCCACGAGCAGTACTTC. It encodes CASSSRTSGSHEQYF.

The rearrangement uses TRBV15 and TRBJ2-7, with D maybe TRBD2 (6 bases). V lost 1 base and J lost 1, with 14 bases in between. The germline V gene encodes CDR1 LNHNV and CDR2 YYDKDF (reference sequence). The length of the CDR3 is 16 residues. The CDR3 is CATSRGPTRGSYEQYF. CDR3 in DNA: TGTGCCACCAGCAGAGGTCCGACTAGAGGGTCCTACGAGCAGTACTTC.

This clone was counted once. This chain joins TRBV27 and TRBJ1-1, with D tentatively TRBD1 (5 bases). Per germline, CDR1 MNHEY and CDR2 SMNVEV (reference sequence). The CDR3 contains 14 residues. Trimming removed 2 bases at V and 1 base at J, with 8 bases between. CDR3 loop: CASSLRRENTEAFF. In nucleotides, the CDR3 is TGTGCCAGCAGTTTACGCAGGGAGAACACTGAAGCTTTCTTT.

V is TRBV7-8 and J is TRBJ2-3, with TRBD2 identical over 8 bases. There are 13 residues in the CDR3. The V and J ends lost 2 bases and 5 bases, in that order; junction bases with no gene match: 0. Germline CDR1 reads SGHVS; CDR2 reads FQNEAQ. The CDR3 reads CASSLRGGDTQYF. CDR3 in DNA: TGTGCCAGCAGCTTACGGGGGGGAGATACGCAGTATTTT.

The chain links TRBV6-5 to TRBJ2-5, with D possibly being TRBD2 (6 bases). Trimming took off 6 bases at V and 4 bases at J, with 15 bases between the two ends. The CDR3 loop spans 14 amino acids. Germline V gene sequence: CDR1 MNHEY, CDR2 SVGAGI. CDR3 nucleotide sequence: TGTGCCAGCAGAATGGGGGGAGGTAGAGAGACCCAGTACTTC. Translating it yields CASRMGGGRETQYF.

The rearrangement links TRBV4-1 to TRBJ1-1; 8 bases fit TRBD1. This CDR3 spans 15 amino acids. Germline assignment: CDR1 MGHRA and CDR2 YSYEKL. V gave up 4 bases and J gave up 1 base; unmatched junction bases: 5. CDR3 protein: CASSPRGQANTEAFF. CDR3 in DNA: TGCGCCAGCAGCCCCAGGGGACAGGCGAACACTGAAGCTTTCTTT.

CDR3 nucleotide sequence: TGTGCCAGCAGCGGAGAGGCCTCGAGCTATGGCTACACCTTC. Encoded protein: CASSGEASSYGYTF. The chain links TRBV9 to TRBJ1-2; D gene unclear. This CDR3 region has 14 residues. Germline CDR1 and CDR2: SGDLS and YYNGEE. Deletions cut 3 bases from V and 4 bases from J, with 13 bases between. Looking up the rest from reference TRBV9 and TRBJ1-2 gives the full variable domain: DSGVTQTPKHLITATGQRVTLRCSPRSGDLSVYWYQQSLDQGLQFLIQYYNGEERAKGNILERFSAQQFPDLHSELNLSSLELGDSALYFCASSGEASSYGYTFGSGTRLTVV.

The chain carries TRBV7-9 and TRBJ1-2; D uncertain. CDR3 length equals 15 residues. In germline, CDR1 is SEHNR, CDR2 FQNEAQ (reference sequence). V was cut by 1 base and J by 0 bases, with 9 bases left in between. The CDR3 region has the DNA TGTGCCAGCAGCTTAGGTACAGCGGCTAACTATGGCTACACCTTC. Translating it yields CASSLGTAANYGYTF.

The rearrangement links TRBV30 to TRBJ1-2; tentative D call: TRBD1 (5 bases). Trimming removed 4 bases at V and 6 bases at J, with 18 bases between. This CDR3 has 14 residues. CDR1 GTSNPN and CDR2 SVGIG come from the germline V gene (reference sequence). CDR3 sequence: CAWMPNPGLNGYTF. In DNA, the CDR3 is TGTGCCTGGATGCCGAATCCGGGACTCAATGGCTACACCTTC.

The rearrangement uses TRBV30 and TRBJ2-5; weak D call: TRBD2 (6 bases). The CDR3 is 13 residues long. Germline CDR1 GTSNPN, CDR2 SVGIG (reference sequence). V lost 1 base and J lost 5, with 11 bases in between. Written as DNA, the CDR3 is TGTGCCTGGAGTGGGGGCGGGGTGGAGACCCAGTACTTC. This sequence encodes CAWSGGGVETQYF. Based on the CDR3 plus reference TRBV30 and TRBJ2-5, the full variable domain is SQTIHQWPATLVQPVGSPLSLECTVEGTSNPNLYWYRQAAGRGLQLLFYSVGIGQISSEVPQNLSASRPQDRQFILSSKKLLLSDSGFYLCAWSGGGVETQYFGPGTRLLVL.

The chain carries TRBV15 and TRBJ1-2; 7 nucleotides align to TRBD1. The CDR3 has 17 amino acids. Per germline, CDR1 LNHNV and CDR2 YYDKDF (reference sequence). J gave up 2 bases and V 0 bases, and 9 bases lay outside the gene matches. CDR3 loop: CATSRETRDRLNYGYTF. The CDR3 DNA reads TGTGCCACCAGCAGAGAAACCCGGGACAGACTCAACTATGGCTACACCTTC.

V and J are TRBV5-6 and TRBJ1-1; D gene uncertain. Trimming pared 4 bases from V and 4 bases from J, leaving 14 bases between. CDR3 length: 14 residues. Germline V gene data show CDR1 as SGHDT and CDR2 as YYEEEE. CDR3 sequence reads: CASSLRRGRTEAFF. The CDR3 DNA is TGTGCCAGCAGCCTACGGCGGGGTCGCACTGAAGCTTTCTTT.

The V call is TRBV29-1, the J call TRBJ2-7, with TRBD1 as a possible D gene (6 bases). Per germline, CDR1 SQVTM and CDR2 ANQGSEA. V shed 3 bases and J shed 7 bases, with 16 bases lying between them. The CDR3 loop spans 13 amino acids. The CDR3 DNA sequence: TGCAGCGTTGAGGGGACACGTGATAGAGAGCAGTACTTC. This gives the protein CSVEGTRDREQYF.

The chain is built from TRBV7-2 and TRBJ2-7; 7 bases line up with TRBD1. J was trimmed by 5 bases and V by 5 bases; bases with no gene match: 12. The germline V gene has CDR1 SGHTA and CDR2 FQGNSA. The length of the CDR3 is 15 residues. The DNA for the CDR3 is TGTGCCAGCAGCGCTTACCAGGGGGTGGGGGACGAGCAGTACTTC. This encodes CASSAYQGVGDEQYF.

The V gene is TRBV4-3, the J gene TRBJ2-4; 8 positions agree with TRBD2. Germline V gene data show CDR1 as LGHNA and CDR2 as YSLEER. CDR3 length: 14 amino acids. The V and J ends lost 0 bases and 12 bases, in that order; junction bases with no gene match: 7. The CDR3 sequence: CASSQEPNSGAQYF. The CDR3 coding sequence is TGCGCCAGCAGCCAAGAGCCGAATAGCGGGGCTCAGTACTTC.

This sequence joins TRBV5-6 and TRBJ2-1; TRBD1 aligns across 7 bases. CDR3 size: 17 residues. Germline V gene lookup returns CDR1 SGHDT and CDR2 YYEEEE. V lost 2 bases to trimming and J lost 0 bases; unmatched junction nucleotides: 8. This CDR3 reads CASSFLPTGSSYNEQFF. In DNA form, the CDR3 reads TGTGCCAGCAGCTTTCTGCCGACAGGGAGCTCCTACAATGAGCAGTTCTTC.

The chain combines TRBV2 with TRBJ1-1, with D perhaps matching TRBD1 (5 bases). Germline V gene data show CDR1 as SNHLY and CDR2 as FYNNEI. The CDR3 extends over 12 amino acids. Trimming took 2 bases from V and 4 from J, leaving 5 bases between them. DNA for the CDR3: TGTGCCAGCAGTGAAAGGGGCACTGAAGCTTTCTTT. Residues: CASSERGTEAFF.

V usage is TRBV5-8 and J usage is TRBJ1-2; TRBD1 matches at 10 bases. Unmatched junction bases numbered 4, after V lost 0 bases and J lost 8 bases. Germline V gives CDR1 SGHTS, CDR2 YDEGEE. The CDR3 length is 14 residues. CDR3 in DNA: TGTGCCAGCAGCTTGGGGGACAGGGGACACGGCTACACCTTC. Translation gives CASSLGDRGHGYTF.

The CDR3: CAWSVLRGGQNQPQHF. The DNA for the CDR3 is TGTGCCTGGAGTGTACTCCGGGGGGGACAGAATCAGCCCCAGCATTTT. This rearrangement joins TRBV30 to TRBJ1-5; TRBD1 matches 7 bases. This CDR3 is built from 16 residues. With 0 bases clipped from V and 4 bases from J, the junction kept 9 bases outside the gene matches. The germline gives CDR1 GTSNPN, CDR2 SVGIG (reference sequence).

This clone has just one count. J is TRBJ1-6 and V is TRBV18; unclear D gene. This CDR3 region has 15 residues. The V gene lost 3 bases and the J gene lost 8 bases, with 14 bases spanning the gap. CDR1 is KGHSH and CDR2 is LQKENI in the germline V gene. In DNA form, the CDR3 reads TGTGCCAGCTCACCCCTCACCGGGTTACATTCACCCCTCCACTTT. This encodes CASSPLTGLHSPLHF.

This clone was detected many times. Other DNA sequences in this sample translate to the same CDR3. The J gene is TRBJ2-2, the V gene TRBV9, with 10 bases identical to TRBD2. CDR3 length: 20 residues. V was clipped by 1 base and J by 2 bases; unmatched bases: 14. CDR1 is SGDLS and CDR2 is YYNGEE in the germline V gene. CDR3 in amino acids: CASSVIPTETSGLNTGELFF. DNA of the CDR3: TGTGCCAGCAGCGTAATACCAACAGAGACTAGCGGGCTTAACACCGGGGAGCTGTTTTTT.

This clone has just a few counts. This chain links TRBV27 with TRBJ2-3; D may be TRBD1 (5 bases). From germline, CDR1 is MNHEY and CDR2 SMNVEV (reference sequence). This CDR3 has 13 amino acids. Trimming left V 6 bases short and J 4 bases short, with 11 bases between. CDR3 bases: TGTGCCAGCAGGCGGACAACGGCAGATACGCAGTATTTT. As protein: CASRRTTADTQYF.

Here the CDR3 DNA reads TGTGCCAGCAGCTTCGGGACTAGCAATGAGCAGTTCTTC. Translated: CASSFGTSNEQFF. This chain connects TRBV7-2 to TRBJ2-1, with 8 bases that match TRBD2. The CDR3 is 13 amino acids. The germline V gene encodes CDR1 SGHTA and CDR2 FQGNSA. Germline trimming cut 3 bases from V and 6 bases from J; bases unmatched to any gene: 1.